This TCR beta chain was observed in a study of T cell responses to AZD1222 COVID-19 vaccine. Study background: Second-dose intervals near 4 or 12 weeks were combined.

Trimming took 5 bases from V and 8 from J, leaving 15 bases between them. The CDR3 loop spans 13 amino acids. Study results and caveats: Nearly half of the spike-specific TCRs reportedly recognize variant regions that carry no mutations. Vaccine-related CD4 TCRs covered spike, predominating at 160-218 and 743-854. Spike-specific TCR breadth and depth grew following two AZD1222 doses.

Measured with immunoSEQ multiplex PCR; TCRdb has only the in-frame clones, and not every one. The sample lists 100,000 to 150,000 clones; about 90% were seen once. Worth noting for this clone: Its antigen is undetermined.

The source of this sequence is an adult in good health. Here the sequenced sample was peripheral blood, taken on day 0 of AZD1222 vaccination. This rearrangement joins TRBV12-3 or TRBV12-4 to TRBJ1-2, with D maybe TRBD1 (5 bases). The CDR3 loop reads CASSPGTSKGYTF. In nucleotides, the CDR3 is TGTGCCAGCAGTCCTGGGACCTCGAAAGGCTACACCTTC.